These T cell receptor beta chains were read from a single sample in a study of identical twins. Via MiXCR, TCRdb re-called the 5' RACE reads, giving one row per CDR3 protein. The sample includes 550,000 to 700,000 distinct CDR3 sequences, approximately 9.6% of them seen just once. This sample also belongs to another study, concerning yellow fever vaccine responses in identical twins.

The sequencing sample was made of PBMCs. The receptors originated from a woman younger than 30 in good health. The CDR3 runs from the conserved cysteine through the conserved F or W. Each record gives: V gene, J gene, CDR3 length, D gene, clone size, CDR3 DNA, CDR3 protein. A D gene is named only where the DNA matches it firmly. Some rows mark clone size as missing; the rest say once, few, many or name a class of expanded clone.

TRBV30	TRBJ2-3	15	TRBD2	few	TGTGCCTGGAGGAGTAGCGGGAGAGGGACAGATACGCAGTATTTT	CAWRSSGRGTDTQYF
TRBV20-1	TRBJ2-7	16	TRBD1	-	TGCAGTGCTAGACGACAGGGGACAGGGGGAATCCACGAGCAGTACTTC	CSARRQGTGGIHEQYF
TRBV5-6	TRBJ2-7	15	-	few	TGTGCCAGCAGCTTGGCCCCCGGGGCAGGCTACGAGCAGTACTTC	CASSLAPGAGYEQYF
TRBV20-1	TRBJ2-1	15	TRBD1	many	TGCAGTGCATCCCCGGACGACAGGGTCGACAATGAGCAGTTCTTC	CSASPDDRVDNEQFF
TRBV5-1	TRBJ2-3	15	-	many	TGCGCCAGCAGCTTGGTGCGGGGTAGCACAGATACGCAGTATTTT	CASSLVRGSTDTQYF
TRBV24-1	TRBJ2-2	15	-	-	TGTGCCACCAGCGCTGCTAACCGCGTCACCGGGGAGCTGTTTTTT	CATSAANRVTGELFF
TRBV7-9	TRBJ2-5	17	TRBD1	-	TGTGCCAGCAGCGCTACAGGGGCCGAAACGTACCAAGAGACCCAGTACTTC	CASSATGAETYQETQYF
TRBV2	TRBJ1-4	14	TRBD1	-	TGTGCCAGCAGTGGGCTCCGGACAGGGGAAAAACTGTTTTTT	CASSGLRTGEKLFF
TRBV12-3/TRBV12-4	TRBJ2-1	14	TRBD1	many	TGTGCCAGCAGTCACCGGGACAGGGGTGATGAGCAGTTCTTC	CASSHRDRGDEQFF
TRBV30	TRBJ1-6	13	TRBD1	-	TGTGCCTGGGGGACAGGGAATAATTCACCCCTCCACTTT	CAWGTGNNSPLHF
TRBV20-1	TRBJ2-7	13	TRBD1	few	TGCAGTGCTATAGAAGGGGGCGAGTACGAGCAGTACTTC	CSAIEGGEYEQYF
TRBV27	TRBJ2-2	17	-	few	TGTGCCAGCAGTTCTGGCAAACTAGGCAGAAACACCGGGGAGCTGTTTTTT	CASSSGKLGRNTGELFF
TRBV6-2/TRBV6-3	TRBJ1-5	19	TRBD1	few	TGTGCCAGCAGTTCAAGATTTCTCCCGGGACAGGGGGCCCGTCAGCCCCAGCATTTT	CASSSRFLPGQGARQPQHF
TRBV7-9	TRBJ2-7	17	TRBD2	-	TGTGCCAGCAGCCCACGACTGGGGGAGGGGAACTCCTACGAGCAGTACTTC	CASSPRLGEGNSYEQYF
TRBV6-2/TRBV6-3	TRBJ1-1	16	-	few	TGTGCCAGCAGTTACTCGAATCGGGTCATGAACACTGAAGCTTTCTTT	CASSYSNRVMNTEAFF
TRBV4-3	TRBJ2-1	16	-	many	TGCGCCAGCAGCCAAGAGGGAGCAGGCAACTACAATGAGCAGTTCTTC	CASSQEGAGNYNEQFF
TRBV2	TRBJ2-7	14	TRBD1	many	TGTGCCAGTGCGGACAGGGGCATTCAAGGTGGGCAGTACTTC	CASADRGIQGGQYF
TRBV20-1	TRBJ2-3	14	TRBD2	-	TGCAGTGCTATAACTAGCGGAAGCACAGATACGCAGTATTTT	CSAITSGSTDTQYF
TRBV12-3/TRBV12-4	TRBJ1-6	12	-	many	TGTGCCAGCAGTTCGACGGCGCCACCCCTCCACTTT	CASSSTAPPLHF
TRBV6-4	TRBJ1-5	14	-	-	TGTGCCAGCAGCGCTGGGCTTGGAAATCAGCCCCAGCATTTT	CASSAGLGNQPQHF
TRBV5-5	TRBJ2-1	15	TRBD2	many	TGTGCCAGCAGCGTGACTAGCGGGGCTTACAATGAGCAGTTCTTC	CASSVTSGAYNEQFF
TRBV6-1	TRBJ2-7	16	-	many	TGTGCCAGCAGTCGACAGGCCGGACAGCTTGATTACGAGCAGTACTTC	CASSRQAGQLDYEQYF
TRBV7-9	TRBJ2-3	16	-	few	TGTGCCAGCAGCTTAGTTTCCAGTCGGAGCACAGATACGCAGTATTTT	CASSLVSSRSTDTQYF
TRBV20-1	TRBJ2-7	12	-	-	TGCAGTGCTAACCCCTTTTACAACGAGCAGTACTTC	CSANPFYNEQYF
TRBV3-1	TRBJ2-3	16	-	few	TGTGCCAGCAGCCAAGATGCGGGGGCGCCTGGAGATACGCAGTATTTT	CASSQDAGAPGDTQYF
TRBV11-2	TRBJ1-5	15	TRBD1	many	TGTGCCAGCAGCTTAGATCCAGGGGGGAGACAGCCCCAGCATTTT	CASSLDPGGRQPQHF
TRBV11-2	TRBJ2-6	18	TRBD1	once	TGTGCCAGCAGCTTAGGGACAGGGCTTAGCTCTGGGGCCAACGTCCTGACTTTC	CASSLGTGLSSGANVLTF
TRBV12-3/TRBV12-4	TRBJ2-5	14	-	-	TGTGCCAGCAGTCCCTCGAAAGGGAAAGAGACCCAGTACTTC	CASSPSKGKETQYF
TRBV6-2/TRBV6-3	TRBJ2-1	19	TRBD2	few	TGTGCCAGCACCTCTCACGGGACTAGCGGGAGTATGCGGTACAATGAGCAGTTCTTC	CASTSHGTSGSMRYNEQFF
TRBV20-1	TRBJ2-2	14	TRBD1	few	TGCAGTGCGGACCGGGACAGGGGCACCGGGGAGCTGTTTTTT	CSADRDRGTGELFF
TRBV5-1	TRBJ2-3	13	-	-	TGCGCCAGCAGCTTGGAATTCGGCGATACGCAGTATTTT	CASSLEFGDTQYF
TRBV12-3/TRBV12-4	TRBJ2-3	16	-	few	TGTGCCAGCAGCCGCGCCATAGCGGCCTACACAGATACGCAGTATTTT	CASSRAIAAYTDTQYF
TRBV4-3	TRBJ2-3	15	TRBD1	few	TGCGCCAGCAGCCATGGACAGGCCCCCACAGATACGCAGTATTTT	CASSHGQAPTDTQYF
TRBV7-2	TRBJ2-4	17	TRBD2	few	TGTGCCAGCAGCCCTAGCGGGGGGTCTCGGGCCAAAAACATTCAGTACTTC	CASSPSGGSRAKNIQYF
TRBV2	TRBJ2-7	10	-	many	TGTGCCAGCAGTGACTATTTCCAGTACTTC	CASSDYFQYF
TRBV6-2/TRBV6-3	TRBJ2-5	12	-	-	TGTGCCAGCAACGACTCGCCGGAGACCCAGTACTTC	CASNDSPETQYF
TRBV6-2/TRBV6-3	TRBJ2-3	15	TRBD1	-	TGTGCCAGCAGGTACAGGGGGAGTAGCACAGATACGCAGTATTTT	CASRYRGSSTDTQYF
TRBV7-6	TRBJ2-3	15	TRBD1	many	TGTGCCAGCAGCCTGGGACAGGGGAACACAGATACGCAGTATTTT	CASSLGQGNTDTQYF
TRBV7-3	TRBJ1-4	16	TRBD1	many	TGTGCCACCCCGACACCTAAACAGGGGGTTGGGGAAAAACTGTTTTTT	CATPTPKQGVGEKLFF
TRBV29-1	TRBJ2-1	15	TRBD2	many	TGCAGCGCAGTAGCTAGCGGGAAGACCTACAATGAGCAGTTCTTC	CSAVASGKTYNEQFF
TRBV20-1	TRBJ2-3	15	TRBD1	-	TGCAGTGCTCAACAGGGGGCGGATAGCACAGATACGCAGTATTTT	CSAQQGADSTDTQYF
TRBV7-9	TRBJ2-2	16	-	few	TGTGCCAGCAGCTTAGCTGACCAGGGACGGAGCGGGGAGCTGTTTTTT	CASSLADQGRSGELFF
TRBV28	TRBJ2-3	16	TRBD2	many	TGTGCCAGCAGCTTTGGACTAGCGGGCTACACAGATACGCAGTATTTT	CASSFGLAGYTDTQYF
TRBV6-1	TRBJ2-2	14	-	-	TGTGCCAGCAGTCCTAGGACGGTCACCGGGGAGCTGTTTTTT	CASSPRTVTGELFF
TRBV28	TRBJ1-5	12	-	few	TGTGCCAGCAGTTTGAGTAGGAGGACACTGGATTTT	CASSLSRRTLDF
TRBV7-2	TRBJ2-3	19	TRBD2	-	TGTGCCAGCAGCTTACCGGGACTAGCGGGAGTGCCTAGCACAGATACGCAGTATTTT	CASSLPGLAGVPSTDTQYF
TRBV9	TRBJ1-3	15	TRBD1	few	TGTGCCAGCAGCGTAGGAGGCACAGGGGGCGAATCCATATATTTT	CASSVGGTGGESIYF
TRBV6-1	TRBJ2-5	15	-	few	TGTGCCAGCAGCCGACCTGACAGCCCTCAAGAGACCCAGTACTTC	CASSRPDSPQETQYF
TRBV9	TRBJ2-7	14	TRBD1	few	TGTGCCAGCAGCGGCCGGGACAGGGGGCGGGAGCAGTACTTC	CASSGRDRGREQYF
TRBV20-1	TRBJ2-3	15	-	-	TGCAGTGCTAGGGTGATGGGGGGTAGGTCAGATACGCAGTATTTT	CSARVMGGRSDTQYF
TRBV28	TRBJ2-1	15	-	many	TGTGCCAGCAGTTTCGAGGACCGGGGGTACAATGAGCAGTTCTTC	CASSFEDRGYNEQFF
TRBV5-1	TRBJ1-2	14	TRBD1	-	TGCGCCAGCGCCTTCATGGACAGGGTCTATGGCTACACCTTC	CASAFMDRVYGYTF
TRBV4-3	TRBJ2-2	14	-	few	TGCGCCAGCAGCCAAGATTATTCCCCCGGGGAGCTGTTTTTT	CASSQDYSPGELFF
TRBV4-1	TRBJ2-3	15	TRBD2	few	TGCGCCAGCAGCCTTGGAGCGGGGGGTCCCAATACGCAGTATTTT	CASSLGAGGPNTQYF
TRBV20-1	TRBJ2-6	17	-	few	TGCAGTGCTAGCGCAGCAGAGTATACCTCTGGGGCCAACGTCCTGACTTTC	CSASAAEYTSGANVLTF
TRBV5-5	TRBJ2-5	15	-	many	TGTGCCAGCAGCTTGGAGGCCAGATCTCAAGAGACCCAGTACTTC	CASSLEARSQETQYF
TRBV6-1	TRBJ2-1	12	-	many	TGTGCCAGCAGTGATCGGTACAATGAGCAGTTCTTC	CASSDRYNEQFF
TRBV12-3/TRBV12-4	TRBJ2-2	16	TRBD1	-	TGTGCCAGCAATCGACAGGGGGCGGGGGCCACCGGGGAGCTGTTTTTT	CASNRQGAGATGELFF
TRBV3-1	TRBJ2-1	18	TRBD1	-	TGTGCCAGCAGACCCGGGACAGGGGTATTGGTACCCTACAATGAGCAGTTCTTC	CASRPGTGVLVPYNEQFF
TRBV5-1	TRBJ2-2	14	-	many	TGCGCCAGCAGCTTGGAAGTGAACACCGGGGAGCTGTTTTTT	CASSLEVNTGELFF